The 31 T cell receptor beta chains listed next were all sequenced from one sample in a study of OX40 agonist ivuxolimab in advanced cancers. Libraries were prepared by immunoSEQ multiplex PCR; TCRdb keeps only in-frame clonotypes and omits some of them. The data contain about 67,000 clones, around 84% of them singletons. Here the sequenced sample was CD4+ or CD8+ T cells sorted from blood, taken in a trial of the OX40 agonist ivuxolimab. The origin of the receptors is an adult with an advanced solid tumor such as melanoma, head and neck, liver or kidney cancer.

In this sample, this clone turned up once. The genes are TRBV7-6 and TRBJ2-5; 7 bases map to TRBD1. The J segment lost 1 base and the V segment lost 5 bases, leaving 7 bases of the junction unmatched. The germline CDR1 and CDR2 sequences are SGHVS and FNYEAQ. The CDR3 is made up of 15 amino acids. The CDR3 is CASSLGTAAQETQYF. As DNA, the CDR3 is TGTGCCAGCAGCCTCGGGACAGCAGCCCAAGAGACCCAGTACTTC.

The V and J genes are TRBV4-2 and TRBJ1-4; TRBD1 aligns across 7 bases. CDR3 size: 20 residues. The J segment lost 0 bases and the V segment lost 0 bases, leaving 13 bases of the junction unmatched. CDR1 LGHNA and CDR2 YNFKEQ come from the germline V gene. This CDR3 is CASSQDLADRRVATNEKLFF. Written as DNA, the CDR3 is TGTGCCAGCAGCCAAGATCTTGCGGACAGGCGCGTTGCAACTAATGAAAAACTGTTTTTT.

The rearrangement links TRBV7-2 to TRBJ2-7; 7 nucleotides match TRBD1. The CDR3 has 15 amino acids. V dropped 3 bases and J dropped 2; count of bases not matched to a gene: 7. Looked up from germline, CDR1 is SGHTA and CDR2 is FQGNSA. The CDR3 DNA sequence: TGTGCCAGCAGCTTCCGGGACAGTTATCCCTACGAGCAGTACTTC. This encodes CASSFRDSYPYEQYF.

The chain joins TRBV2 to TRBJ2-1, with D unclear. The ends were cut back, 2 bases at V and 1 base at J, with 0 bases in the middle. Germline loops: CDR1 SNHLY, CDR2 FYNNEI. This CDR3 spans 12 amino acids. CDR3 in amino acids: CASSESYNEQFF. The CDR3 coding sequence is TGTGCCAGCAGTGAATCCTACAATGAGCAGTTCTTC.

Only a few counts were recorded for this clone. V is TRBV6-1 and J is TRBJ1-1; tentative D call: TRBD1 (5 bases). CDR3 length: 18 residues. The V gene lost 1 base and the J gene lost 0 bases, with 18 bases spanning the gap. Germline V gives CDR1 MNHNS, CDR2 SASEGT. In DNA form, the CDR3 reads TGTGCCAGCAGTGAAGGAGTCATTGGGGGACGGCTGAACACTGAAGCTTTCTTT. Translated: CASSEGVIGGRLNTEAFF.

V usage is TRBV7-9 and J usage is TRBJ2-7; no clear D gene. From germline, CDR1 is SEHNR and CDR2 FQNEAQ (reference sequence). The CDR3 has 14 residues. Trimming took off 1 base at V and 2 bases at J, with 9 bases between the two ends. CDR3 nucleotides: TGTGCCAGCAGCTTAGGCCAGCTGACCTACGAGCAGTACTTC. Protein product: CASSLGQLTYEQYF. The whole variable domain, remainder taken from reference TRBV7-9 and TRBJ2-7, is DTGVSQNPRHKITKRGQNVTFRCDPISEHNRLYWYRQTLGQGPEFLTYFQNEAQLEKSRLLSDRFSAERPKGSFSTLEIQRTEQGDSAMYLCASSLGQLTYEQYFGPGTRLTVT.

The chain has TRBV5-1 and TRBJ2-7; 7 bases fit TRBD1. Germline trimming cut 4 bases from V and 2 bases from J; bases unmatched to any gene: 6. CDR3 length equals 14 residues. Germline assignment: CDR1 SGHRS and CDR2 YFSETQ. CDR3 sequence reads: CASSKSGQTYEQYF. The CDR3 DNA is TGCGCCAGCAGCAAATCGGGACAGACCTACGAGCAGTACTTC. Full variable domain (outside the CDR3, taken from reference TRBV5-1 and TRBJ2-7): KAGVTQTPRYLIKTRGQQVTLSCSPISGHRSVSWYQQTPGQGLQFLFEYFSETQRNKGNFPGRFSGRQFSNSRSEMNVSTLELGDSALYLCASSKSGQTYEQYFGPGTRLTVT.

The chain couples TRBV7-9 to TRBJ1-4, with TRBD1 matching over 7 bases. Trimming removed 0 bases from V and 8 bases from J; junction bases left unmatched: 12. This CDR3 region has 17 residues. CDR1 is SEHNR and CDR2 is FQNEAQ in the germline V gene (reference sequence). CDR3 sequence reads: CASSLAGYRQGREKLFF. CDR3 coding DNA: TGTGCCAGCAGCTTAGCTGGTTATCGACAGGGTCGGGAAAAACTGTTTTTT. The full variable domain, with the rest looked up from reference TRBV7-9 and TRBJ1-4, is DTGVSQNPRHKITKRGQNVTFRCDPISEHNRLYWYRQTLGQGPEFLTYFQNEAQLEKSRLLSDRFSAERPKGSFSTLEIQRTEQGDSAMYLCASSLAGYRQGREKLFFGSGTQLSVL.

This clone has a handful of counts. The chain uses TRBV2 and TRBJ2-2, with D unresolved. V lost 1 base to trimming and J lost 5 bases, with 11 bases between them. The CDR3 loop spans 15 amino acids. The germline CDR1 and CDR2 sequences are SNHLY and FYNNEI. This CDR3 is CASSEDSGVTGELFF. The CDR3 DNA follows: TGTGCCAGCAGTGAAGATAGTGGGGTGACCGGGGAGCTGTTTTTT.

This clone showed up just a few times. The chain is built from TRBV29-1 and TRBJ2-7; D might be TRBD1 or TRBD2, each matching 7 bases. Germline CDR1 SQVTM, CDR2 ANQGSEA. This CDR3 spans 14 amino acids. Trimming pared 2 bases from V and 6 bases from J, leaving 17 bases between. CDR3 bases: TGCAGCGTTGAAAGCCCAGGGGGGGGTGGCGAGCAGTACTTC. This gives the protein CSVESPGGGGEQYF.

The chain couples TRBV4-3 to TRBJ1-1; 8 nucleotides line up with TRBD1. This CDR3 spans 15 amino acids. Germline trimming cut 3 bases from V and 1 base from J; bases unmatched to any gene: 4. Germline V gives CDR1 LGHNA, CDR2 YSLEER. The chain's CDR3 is CASSHRTGRNTEAFF. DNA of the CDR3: TGCGCCAGCAGCCATAGGACAGGGCGGAACACTGAAGCTTTCTTT.

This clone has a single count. The DNA for the CDR3 is TGCGCCAGCAGCTTGGGTAGCGGGATACACAATGAGCAGTTCTTC. Its translation is CASSLGSGIHNEQFF. The V call is TRBV5-1, the J call TRBJ2-1; 8 nucleotides agree with TRBD2. CDR1 and CDR2 from the germline V gene are SGHRS and YFSETQ. Germline trimming cut 0 bases from V and 5 bases from J; bases unmatched to any gene: 4. CDR3 length: 15 amino acids.

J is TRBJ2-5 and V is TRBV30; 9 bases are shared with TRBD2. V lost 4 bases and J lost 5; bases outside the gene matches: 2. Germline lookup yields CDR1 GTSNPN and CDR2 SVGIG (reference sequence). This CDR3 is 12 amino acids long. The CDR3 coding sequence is TGTGCCTGGACTAGCGGGGTGGAGACCCAGTACTTC. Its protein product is CAWTSGVETQYF.

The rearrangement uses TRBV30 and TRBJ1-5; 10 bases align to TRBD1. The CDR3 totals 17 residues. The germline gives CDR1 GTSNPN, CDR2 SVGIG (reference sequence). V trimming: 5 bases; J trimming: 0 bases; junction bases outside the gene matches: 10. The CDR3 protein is CAWSRDRGTYSNQPQHF. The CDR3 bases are TGTGCCTGGTCCCGGGACAGGGGCACATATAGCAATCAGCCCCAGCATTTT.

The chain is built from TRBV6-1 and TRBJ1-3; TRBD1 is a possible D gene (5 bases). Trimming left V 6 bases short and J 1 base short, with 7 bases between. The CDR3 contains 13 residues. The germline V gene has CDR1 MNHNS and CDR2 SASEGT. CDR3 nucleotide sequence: TGTGCCAGCAGACAGGCGTCTGGAAACACCATATATTTT. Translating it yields CASRQASGNTIYF.

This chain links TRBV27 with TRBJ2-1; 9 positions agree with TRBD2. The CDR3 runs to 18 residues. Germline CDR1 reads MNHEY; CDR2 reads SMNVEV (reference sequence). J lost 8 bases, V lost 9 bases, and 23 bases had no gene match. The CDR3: CARTIPLSPGLAVDEQFF. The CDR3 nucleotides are TGTGCCAGGACTATACCTCTCTCTCCGGGACTAGCTGTCGATGAGCAGTTCTTC.

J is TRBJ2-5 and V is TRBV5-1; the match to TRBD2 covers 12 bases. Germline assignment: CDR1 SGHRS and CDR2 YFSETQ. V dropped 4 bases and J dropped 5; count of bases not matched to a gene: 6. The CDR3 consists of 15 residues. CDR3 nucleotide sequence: TGCGCCAGCAGCCCTAGCGGGGGGGTGAGGGAGACCCAGTACTTC. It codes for CASSPSGGVRETQYF.

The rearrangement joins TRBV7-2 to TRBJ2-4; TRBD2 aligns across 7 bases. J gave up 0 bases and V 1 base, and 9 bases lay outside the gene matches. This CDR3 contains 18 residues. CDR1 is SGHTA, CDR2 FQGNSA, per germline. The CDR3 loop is CASSLVAGANLAKNIQYF. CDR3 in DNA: TGTGCCAGCAGCTTAGTAGCGGGCGCGAATCTAGCCAAAAACATTCAGTACTTC.

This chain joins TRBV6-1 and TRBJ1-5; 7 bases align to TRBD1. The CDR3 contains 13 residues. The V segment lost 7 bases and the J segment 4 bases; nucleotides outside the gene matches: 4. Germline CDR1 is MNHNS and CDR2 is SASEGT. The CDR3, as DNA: TGTGCCAGCATCTGGGACAGTAATCAGCCCCAGCATTTT. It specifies CASIWDSNQPQHF.

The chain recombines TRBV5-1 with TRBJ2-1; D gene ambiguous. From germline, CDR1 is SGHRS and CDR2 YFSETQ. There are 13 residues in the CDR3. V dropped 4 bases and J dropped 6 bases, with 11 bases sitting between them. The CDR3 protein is CASSLGPINEQFF. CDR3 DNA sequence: TGCGCCAGCAGCCTCGGACCGATCAATGAGCAGTTCTTC.

In DNA form, the CDR3 reads TGTGCCAGCAGCTCCCTAAGCTACAATGAGCAGTTCTTC. Translating it yields CASSSLSYNEQFF. The rearrangement joins TRBV5-6 to TRBJ2-1; unclear D gene. The V gene's germline CDR1 is SGHDT and CDR2 YYEEEE. CDR3 length equals 13 residues. V was clipped by 3 bases and J by 3 bases, with 7 bases between them.

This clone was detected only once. The CDR3 protein is CASSYGQGTEAFF. The DNA for the CDR3 is TGCGCCAGCAGCTATGGACAGGGCACTGAAGCTTTCTTT. J is TRBJ1-1 and V is TRBV5-1, with 8 bases that match TRBD1. Germline CDR1 is SGHRS and CDR2 is YFSETQ. V lost 3 bases, J lost 4 bases, and 2 bases stayed unmatched. The CDR3 extends over 13 amino acids.

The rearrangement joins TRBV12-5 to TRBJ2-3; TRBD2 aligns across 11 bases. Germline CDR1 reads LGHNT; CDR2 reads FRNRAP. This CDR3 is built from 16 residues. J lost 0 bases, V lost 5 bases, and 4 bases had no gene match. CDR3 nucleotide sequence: TGTGCTAGTGGTCAGGGACTAGCGGATAGCACAGATACGCAGTATTTT. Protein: CASGQGLADSTDTQYF.

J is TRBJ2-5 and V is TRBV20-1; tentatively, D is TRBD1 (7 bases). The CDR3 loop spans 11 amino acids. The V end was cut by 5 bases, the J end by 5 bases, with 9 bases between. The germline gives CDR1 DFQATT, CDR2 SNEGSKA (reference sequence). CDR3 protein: CSAQGGETQYF. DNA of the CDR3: TGCAGTGCTCAGGGGGGTGAGACCCAGTACTTC.

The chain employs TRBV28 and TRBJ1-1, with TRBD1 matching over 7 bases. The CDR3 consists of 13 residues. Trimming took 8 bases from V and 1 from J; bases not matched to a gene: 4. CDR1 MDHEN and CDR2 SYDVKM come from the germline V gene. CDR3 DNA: TGTGCCAGCCTGGACAGGAAGAACACTGAAGCTTTCTTT. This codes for CASLDRKNTEAFF.

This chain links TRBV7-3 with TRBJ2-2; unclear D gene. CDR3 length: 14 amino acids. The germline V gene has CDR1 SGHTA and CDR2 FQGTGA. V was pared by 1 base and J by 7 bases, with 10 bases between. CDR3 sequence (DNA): TGTGCCAGCAGCTTAAATGGCATTGACGGGGAGCTGTTTTTT. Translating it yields CASSLNGIDGELFF.

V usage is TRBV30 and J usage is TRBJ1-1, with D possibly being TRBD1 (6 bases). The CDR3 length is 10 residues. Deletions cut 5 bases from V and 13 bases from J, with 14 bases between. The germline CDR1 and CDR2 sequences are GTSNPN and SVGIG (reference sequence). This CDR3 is CAWGGAPVFF. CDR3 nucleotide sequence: TGTGCCTGGGGGGGGGCCCCCGTTTTCTTT.

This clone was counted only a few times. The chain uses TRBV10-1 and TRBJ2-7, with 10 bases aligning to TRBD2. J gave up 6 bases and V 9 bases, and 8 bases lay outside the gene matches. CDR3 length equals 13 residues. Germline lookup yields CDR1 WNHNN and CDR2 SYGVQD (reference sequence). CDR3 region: CARPPSGSSEQYF. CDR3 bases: TGCGCCAGGCCCCCTAGCGGGAGCAGCGAGCAGTACTTC.

The CDR3 region is CASSSDREFGAGELFF. In nucleotides, the CDR3 is TGTGCCAGCAGCTCGGACAGGGAATTTGGTGCCGGGGAGCTGTTTTTT. The V and J genes are TRBV7-3 and TRBJ2-2, with 8 bases that match TRBD1. The CDR3 spans 16 residues. Germline V gene data show CDR1 as SGHTA and CDR2 as FQGTGA. V was clipped by 4 bases and J by 6 bases; unmatched bases: 10.

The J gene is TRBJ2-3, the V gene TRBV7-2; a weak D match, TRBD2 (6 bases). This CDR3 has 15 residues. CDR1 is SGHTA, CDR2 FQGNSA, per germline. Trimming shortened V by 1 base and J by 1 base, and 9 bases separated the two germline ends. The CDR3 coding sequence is TGTGCCAGCAGCTTAGGGGGCGGGGGCACAGATACGCAGTATTTT. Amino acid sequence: CASSLGGGGTDTQYF.

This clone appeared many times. CDR3 nucleotides: TGTGCCAGCAAACAGGGGAGGTTCGATAATTCACCCCTCCACTTT. It is translated as CASKQGRFDNSPLHF. The V gene is TRBV28, the J gene TRBJ1-6, with 7 bases identical to TRBD1. Per germline, CDR1 MDHEN and CDR2 SYDVKM. The CDR3 spans 15 residues. Trimming cost V 7 bases and J 5 bases; bases outside gene matches: 8.